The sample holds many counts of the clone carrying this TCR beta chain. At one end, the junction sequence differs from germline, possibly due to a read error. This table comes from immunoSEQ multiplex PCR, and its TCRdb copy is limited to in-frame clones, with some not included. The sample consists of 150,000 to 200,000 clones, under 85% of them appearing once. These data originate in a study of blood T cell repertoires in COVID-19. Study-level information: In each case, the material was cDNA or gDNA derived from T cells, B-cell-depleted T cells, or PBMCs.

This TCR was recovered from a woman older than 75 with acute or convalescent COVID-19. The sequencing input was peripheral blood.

The DNA for the CDR3 is TGTGCCAGCAGCGAAGGGCTTTGGGACAGGGGCACCGGGGAGCTGTTTTTT. Residues: CASSEGLWDRGTGELFF. J is TRBJ2-2 and V is TRBV6-1; 10 bases fit TRBD1. Germline CDR1 MNHNS, CDR2 SASEGT. The length of the CDR3 is 17 residues.